This T cell receptor beta chain was identified during a study of CD8 T cells in Susac syndrome. This CDR3 comprises 15 residues. The germline CDR1 and CDR2 sequences are LNHDA and SQIVND (reference sequence). The V gene end was trimmed by 8 bases and the J gene end by 3 bases; junction bases not matched to a gene: 8. A quantity of about 0.45 to 1 ug RNA underwent reverse transcription using random hexamers. In TCRdb, the immunoSEQ multiplex PCR reads were re-called with MiXCR into one record per CDR3 protein. The repertoire has about 150,000 distinct CDR3 sequences, 94% of them found once; the top ten carry more than 0.2%. TEMRA cells underwent FACS enrichment and CD8+ and CD4+ T cells underwent negative isolation.

This receptor was identified in a human donor with multiple sclerosis. The source material was CD8+ T cells from PBMCs. The chain is built from TRBV19 and TRBJ2-1, with 9 positions matching TRBD2. CDR3 sequence (DNA): TGTGCCAGTGCCCCTAGCGGGGATTACTACAATGAGCAGTTCTTC. Encoded protein: CASAPSGDYYNEQFF.